These 8 T cell receptor beta chains were sequenced from one sample in a study of a mutant IDH1 vaccine in newly diagnosed glioma. Time point described: week 35, safety follow-up. Vaccination comprised doses that each held 300 ug of mutant IDH1 20-mer peptide, plus topical imiquimod. No antigens are known for them. Clones were read by immunoSEQ multiplex PCR, and TCRdb kept only the in-frame ones, dropping some. The table shows tens of thousands of clones, with around 92% occurring only once. This sample comprised PBMCs, obtained from a glioma patient whose treatment included an IDH1 peptide vaccine. The receptor set was obtained from a man aged 50 to 60 with glioma.

This chain joins TRBV20-1 and TRBJ1-2, with D perhaps TRBD1 (5 bases). The CDR3 is 11 amino acids. The germline CDR1 and CDR2 sequences are DFQATT and SNEGSKA (reference sequence). For the CDR3, the DNA is TGCCTGCCCGGGGGGGAAGGAGGCTACACCTTC. Its protein product is CLPGGEGGYTF.

The rearrangement links TRBV11-2 to TRBJ2-7, with TRBD1 matching 8 bases. Germline trimming cut 0 bases from V and 2 bases from J; bases unmatched to any gene: 0. This CDR3 region has 14 residues. Germline lookup yields CDR1 SGHAT and CDR2 FQNNGV. Here the CDR3 DNA reads TGTGCCAGCAGCTTAGAACAGGGGGCCTACGAGCAGTACTTC. Its protein is CASSLEQGAYEQYF. Supplemented by reference TRBV11-2 and TRBJ2-7, the full variable domain reads EAGVAQSPRYKIIEKRQSVAFWCNPISGHATLYWYQQILGQGPKLLIQFQNNGVVDDSQLPKDRFSAERLKGVDSTLKIQPAKLEDSAVYLCASSLEQGAYEQYFGPGTRLTVT.

Remarks on this clone: The sample holds other DNA sequences that translate to the same CDR3. V and J are TRBV19 and TRBJ1-5, with no clear D. Germline loops: CDR1 LNHDA, CDR2 SQIVND (reference sequence). This CDR3 region has 14 residues. V was cut by 2 bases and J by 0 bases, with 5 bases left in between. The CDR3 loop reads CASSIRDSNQPQHF. In DNA, the CDR3 is TGTGCCAGTAGTATAAGGGATAGCAATCAGCCCCAGCATTTT.

The chain employs TRBV7-8 and TRBJ2-7; D is ambiguous. Looked up from germline, CDR1 is SGHVS and CDR2 is FQNEAQ. Trimming took off 6 bases at V and 4 bases at J, with 16 bases between the two ends. This CDR3 spans 14 amino acids. The CDR3 loop reads CASREEWRGYEQYF. CDR3 nucleotide sequence: TGTGCCAGCAGAGAAGAATGGAGAGGATACGAGCAGTACTTC.

The chain carries TRBV30 and TRBJ1-4; tentative D call: TRBD1 (6 bases). The germline CDR1 and CDR2 sequences are GTSNPN and SVGIG (reference sequence). V was clipped by 3 bases and J by 5 bases, with 13 bases between them. The CDR3 length is 14 residues. CDR3 sequence reads: CAWSRDTQNEKLFF. The CDR3 region has the DNA TGTGCCTGGAGCCGGGACACCCAAAATGAAAAACTGTTTTTT.

This chain uses TRBV30 with TRBJ1-5; TRBD1 aligns across 7 bases. The V and J ends lost 0 bases and 5 bases, in that order; junction bases with no gene match: 7. This CDR3 has 15 residues. Germline CDR1 GTSNPN, CDR2 SVGIG (reference sequence). The CDR3 reads CAWSVFSGGDQPQHF. The CDR3 region has the DNA TGTGCCTGGAGTGTGTTTTCAGGGGGTGATCAGCCCCAGCATTTT.

This chain joins TRBV2 and TRBJ1-1, with D hard to call. This CDR3 region has 11 residues. CDR1 is SNHLY, CDR2 FYNNEI, per germline. V was cut by 8 bases and J by 0 bases, with 4 bases left in between. The CDR3, as DNA: TGTGCCAGCTCAGTGAACACTGAAGCTTTCTTT. Its protein is CASSVNTEAFF.

The chain links TRBV7-6 to TRBJ2-2; D gene uncertain. This CDR3 contains 12 residues. V lost 4 bases to trimming and J lost 7 bases, with 7 bases between them. Germline-derived CDR1 and CDR2 are SGHVS and FNYEAQ. The CDR3 sequence is CASSYLGGELFF. CDR3 bases: TGTGCCAGCAGCTATTTAGGCGGGGAGCTGTTTTTT.